These T cell receptor beta chains were read from a single sample in a study of monozygotic twins with inflammatory bowel disease. For each CDR3 protein, TCRdb gives one entry from its re-call of the 5' RACE reads, without DNA. The specimen's table records 200,000 to 250,000 distinct CDR3 sequences. Input material: blood. The origin of the receptors is a human donor with ulcerative colitis or Crohn's disease, or a healthy co-twin of an affected twin (not recorded which). Each CDR3 is given with its conserved first and last residue. Each record gives: J gene, V gene, CDR3 protein.

j_call: TRBJ1-6; v_call: TRBV2; cdr3_aa: CASTGALYNSPLHF
j_call: TRBJ1-1; v_call: TRBV7-9; cdr3_aa: CASSLVGRTAFF
j_call: TRBJ1-6; v_call: TRBV6-6; cdr3_aa: CASTSNGAGSPLHF
j_call: TRBJ1-2; v_call: TRBV12-3/TRBV12-4; cdr3_aa: CASSLYSGLGGYTF
j_call: TRBJ2-7; v_call: TRBV7-9; cdr3_aa: CASSSQRWGADEQYF
j_call: TRBJ2-1; v_call: TRBV11-2; cdr3_aa: CASSPPYVSYNEQFF
j_call: TRBJ2-2; v_call: TRBV14; cdr3_aa: CASSPGTAREFTGELFF
j_call: TRBJ2-1; v_call: TRBV19; cdr3_aa: CASSIGLAWAWEQFF
j_call: TRBJ2-3; v_call: TRBV29-1; cdr3_aa: CSVGKQAGNSDTQYF
j_call: TRBJ2-3; v_call: TRBV11-2; cdr3_aa: CASSLQPIAGGGTDTQYF
j_call: TRBJ1-1; v_call: TRBV2; cdr3_aa: CTSSNLGGSVALSTEAFF
j_call: TRBJ1-2; v_call: TRBV5-6; cdr3_aa: CASSRDIYGYTF
j_call: TRBJ2-3; v_call: TRBV13; cdr3_aa: CASSSQRESTDTQYF
j_call: TRBJ2-1; v_call: TRBV5-1; cdr3_aa: CASSLEPVNNEQFF
j_call: TRBJ2-6; v_call: TRBV18; cdr3_aa: CASSPVTSGANVLTF